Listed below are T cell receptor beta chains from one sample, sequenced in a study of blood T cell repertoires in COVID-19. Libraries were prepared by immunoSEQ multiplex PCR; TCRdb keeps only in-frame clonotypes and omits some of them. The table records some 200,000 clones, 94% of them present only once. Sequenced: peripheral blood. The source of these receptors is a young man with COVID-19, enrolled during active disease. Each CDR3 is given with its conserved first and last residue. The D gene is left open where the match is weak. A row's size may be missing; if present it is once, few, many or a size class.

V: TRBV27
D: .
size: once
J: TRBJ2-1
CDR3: CASSLAGPRRSYNEQFF
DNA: TGTGCCAGCAGTTTGGCGGGGCCCAGGCGCTCCTACAATGAGCAGTTCTTC

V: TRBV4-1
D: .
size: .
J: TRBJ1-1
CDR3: CASSQPAGGGNTEAFF
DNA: TGCGCCAGCAGCCAACCTGCGGGGGGAGGAAACACTGAAGCTTTCTTT

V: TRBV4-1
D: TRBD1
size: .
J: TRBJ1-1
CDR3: CASSQDKGQGLTEAFF
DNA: TGCGCCAGCAGCCAAGATAAGGGACAGGGGCTTACTGAAGCTTTCTTT

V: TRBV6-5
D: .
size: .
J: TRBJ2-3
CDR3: CASSYSGRDTDTQYF
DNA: TGTGCCAGCAGTTACTCGGGCAGAGACACAGATACGCAGTATTTT

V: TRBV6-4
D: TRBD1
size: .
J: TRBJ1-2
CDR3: CASSDSIQGRRGYTF
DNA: TGTGCCAGCAGTGACTCGATACAGGGGAGAAGGGGCTACACCTTC

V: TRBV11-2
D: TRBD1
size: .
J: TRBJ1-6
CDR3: CASSLGDRVHSPLHF
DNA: TGTGCCAGCAGCTTAGGGGACAGGGTACATTCACCCCTCCACTTT

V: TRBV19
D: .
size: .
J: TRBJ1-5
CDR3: CASSSPTGDQPQHF
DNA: TGTGCCAGTAGTTCTCCCACGGGGGATCAGCCCCAGCATTTT

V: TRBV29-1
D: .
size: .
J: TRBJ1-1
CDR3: CSARDTAEAFF
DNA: TGCAGCGCAAGAGATACCGCTGAAGCTTTCTTT

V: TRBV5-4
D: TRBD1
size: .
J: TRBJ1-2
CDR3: CASSSFNVVQGAREGYTF
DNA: TGTGCCAGCAGCTCCTTTAATGTAGTTCAGGGGGCCAGAGAGGGCTACACCTTC

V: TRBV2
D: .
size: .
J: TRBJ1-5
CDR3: CASSDSGGWDQPQHF
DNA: TGTGCCAGCAGTGATTCAGGAGGGTGGGATCAGCCCCAGCATTTT

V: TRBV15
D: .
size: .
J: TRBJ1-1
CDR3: CATKGRENTEAFF
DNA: TGTGCCACGAAGGGGCGCGAGAACACTGAAGCTTTCTTT

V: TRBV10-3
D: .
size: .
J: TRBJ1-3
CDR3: CAIQGSSGNTIYF
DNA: TGTGCCATCCAGGGTTCTAGTGGAAACACCATATATTTT

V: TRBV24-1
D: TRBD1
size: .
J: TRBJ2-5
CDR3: CATSESTGVGTQYF
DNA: TGTGCCACCAGTGAGTCCACAGGGGTGGGGACCCAGTACTTC

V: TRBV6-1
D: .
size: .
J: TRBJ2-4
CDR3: CASSENTGMPKNIQYF
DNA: TGTGCCAGCAGTGAAAATACGGGGATGCCTAAAAACATTCAGTACTTC

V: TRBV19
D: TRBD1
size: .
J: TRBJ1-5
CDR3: CASVHKSDRGKSYSNQPQHF
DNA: TGTGCCAGTGTACACAAAAGCGACAGGGGGAAGTCGTATAGCAATCAGCCCCAGCATTTT

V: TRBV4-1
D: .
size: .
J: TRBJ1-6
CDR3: CASSSPRQGGSGSYNSPLHF
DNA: TGCGCCAGCAGCTCCCCTCGGCAGGGAGGGTCCGGGTCCTATAATTCACCCCTCCACTTT

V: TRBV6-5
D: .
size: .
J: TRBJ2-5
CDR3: CASSSLGGGETQYF
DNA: TGTGCCAGCAGTTCCCTAGGCGGCGGCGAGACCCAGTACTTC

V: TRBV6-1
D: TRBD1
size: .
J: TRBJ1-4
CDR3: CASSGTGGVTNEKLFF
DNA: TGTGCCAGCAGTGGGACAGGGGGCGTTACTAATGAAAAACTGTTTTTT

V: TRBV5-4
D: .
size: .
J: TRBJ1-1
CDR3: CASSLERRGTEAFF
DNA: TGTGCCAGCAGCTTGGAACGCAGGGGCACTGAAGCTTTCTTT

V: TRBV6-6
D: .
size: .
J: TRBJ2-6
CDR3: CASIDRPSGANVLTF
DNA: TGTGCCAGCATAGACAGGCCCTCTGGGGCCAACGTCCTGACTTTC

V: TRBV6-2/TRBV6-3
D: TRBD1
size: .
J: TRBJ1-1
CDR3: CASSYSQTGVLNTEAFF
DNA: TGTGCCAGCAGTTACTCGCAGACAGGGGTCTTGAACACTGAAGCTTTCTTT

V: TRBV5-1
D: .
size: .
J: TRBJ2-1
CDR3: CASSLQAYEQFF
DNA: TGCGCCAGCAGCTTACAGGCCTATGAGCAGTTCTTC

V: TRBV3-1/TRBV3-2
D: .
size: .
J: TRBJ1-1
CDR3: CASTLGGVYTEAFF
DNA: TGTGCCAGCACCCTCGGAGGGGTTTACACTGAAGCTTTCTTT

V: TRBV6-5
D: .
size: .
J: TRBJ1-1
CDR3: CASSYLLRTGGTEAFF
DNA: TGTGCCAGCAGTTACCTCCTTAGGACCGGAGGAACTGAAGCTTTCTTT

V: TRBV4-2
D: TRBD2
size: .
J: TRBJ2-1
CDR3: CASSQGSAGGRTTSLNEQFF
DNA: TGTGCCAGCAGCCAAGGGTCAGCGGGGGGCCGAACCACAAGCCTCAATGAGCAGTTCTTC

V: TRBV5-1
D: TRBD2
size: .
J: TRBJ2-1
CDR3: CASSLDSGGANEQFF
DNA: TGCGCCAGCAGCTTGGATAGCGGGGGGGCCAATGAGCAGTTCTTC

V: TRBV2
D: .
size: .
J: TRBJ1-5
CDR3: CASSDGSSNQPQHF
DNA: TGTGCCAGCAGTGACGGGTCTAGCAATCAGCCCCAGCATTTT

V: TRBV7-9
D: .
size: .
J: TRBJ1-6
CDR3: CASSLDQGINSPLHF
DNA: TGTGCCAGCAGCTTAGATCAGGGAATAAATTCACCCCTCCACTTT

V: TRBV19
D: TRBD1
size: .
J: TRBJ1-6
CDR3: CASSEDRGSDNSPLHF
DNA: TGTGCCAGTAGTGAGGACAGGGGAAGCGATAATTCACCCCTCCACTTT

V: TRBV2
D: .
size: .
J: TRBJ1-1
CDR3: CASSVGGNTEAFF
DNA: TGTGCCAGCAGTGTAGGGGGGAACACTGAAGCTTTCTTT

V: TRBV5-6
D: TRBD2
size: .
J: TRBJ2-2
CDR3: CASSLRAGYGELFF
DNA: TGTGCCAGCAGCTTGAGAGCGGGGTACGGGGAGCTGTTTTTT

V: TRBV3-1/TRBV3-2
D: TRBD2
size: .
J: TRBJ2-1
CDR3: CASSPAGGPYNEQFF
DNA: TGTGCCAGCAGCCCAGCGGGGGGGCCCTACAATGAGCAGTTCTTC

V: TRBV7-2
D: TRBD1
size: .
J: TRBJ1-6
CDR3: CASSLVTGLSHSPLHF
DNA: TGTGCCAGCAGCTTAGTGACAGGGCTTTCTCATTCACCCCTCCACTTT

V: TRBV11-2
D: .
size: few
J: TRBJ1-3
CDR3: CASSLGRRGFSSGNTIYF
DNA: TGTGCCAGCAGCTTAGGGCGGCGGGGCTTCAGCTCTGGAAACACCATATATTTT

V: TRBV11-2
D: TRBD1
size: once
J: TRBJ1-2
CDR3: CASSLTVGTANYGYTF
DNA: TGTGCCAGCAGCCTGACTGTGGGGACAGCTAACTATGGCTACACCTTC

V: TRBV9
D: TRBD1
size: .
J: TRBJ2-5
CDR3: CASSPTAGQGETQYF
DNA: TGTGCCAGCAGCCCCACCGCCGGACAGGGGGAGACCCAGTACTTC

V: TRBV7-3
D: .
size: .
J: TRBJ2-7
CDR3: CASSPLDYVSSYEQYF
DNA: TGTGCCAGCAGCCCCCTAGACTACGTGAGCTCCTACGAGCAGTACTTC

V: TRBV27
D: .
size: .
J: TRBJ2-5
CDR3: CASSPLLQGNGETQYF
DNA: TGTGCCAGCAGTCCATTGCTCCAGGGAAATGGGGAGACCCAGTACTTC

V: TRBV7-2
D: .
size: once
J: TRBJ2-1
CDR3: CASSLRGPSYNEQFF
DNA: TGTGCCAGCAGCTTGCGGGGGCCTTCCTACAATGAGCAGTTCTTC

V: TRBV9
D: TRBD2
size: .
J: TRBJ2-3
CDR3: CASTHSGGGTDTQYF
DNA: TGTGCCAGCACCCATAGCGGGGGGGGCACAGATACGCAGTATTTT

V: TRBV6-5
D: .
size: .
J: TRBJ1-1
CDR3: CATTGGTEAFF
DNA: TGTGCCACCACGGGAGGTACTGAAGCTTTCTTT

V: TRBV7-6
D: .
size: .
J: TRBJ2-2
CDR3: CASSLRVGGTGELFF
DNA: TGTGCCAGCAGCTTAAGGGTAGGGGGTACCGGGGAGCTGTTTTTT

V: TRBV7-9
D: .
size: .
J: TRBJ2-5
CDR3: CASSFGQDNYF
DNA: TGTGCCAGCAGCTTTGGGCAAGATAATTACTTC

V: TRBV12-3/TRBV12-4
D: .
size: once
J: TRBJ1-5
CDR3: CASSPSNQPQHF
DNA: TGTGCCAGCAGCCCTTCCAATCAGCCCCAGCATTTT

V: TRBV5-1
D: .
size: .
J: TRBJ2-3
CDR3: CASSLGSSTDTQYF
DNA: TGCGCCAGCAGCTTGGGTAGTTCTACAGATACGCAGTATTTT

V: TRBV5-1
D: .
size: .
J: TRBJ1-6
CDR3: CASSLGGGSSYNSPLHF
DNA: TGCGCCAGCAGCTTGGGGGGCGGAAGCTCCTATAATTCACCCCTCCACTTT

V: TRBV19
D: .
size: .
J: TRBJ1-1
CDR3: CASSPGNLGHTEAFF
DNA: TGTGCCAGCTCTCCAGGGAACCTTGGACATACTGAAGCTTTCTTT